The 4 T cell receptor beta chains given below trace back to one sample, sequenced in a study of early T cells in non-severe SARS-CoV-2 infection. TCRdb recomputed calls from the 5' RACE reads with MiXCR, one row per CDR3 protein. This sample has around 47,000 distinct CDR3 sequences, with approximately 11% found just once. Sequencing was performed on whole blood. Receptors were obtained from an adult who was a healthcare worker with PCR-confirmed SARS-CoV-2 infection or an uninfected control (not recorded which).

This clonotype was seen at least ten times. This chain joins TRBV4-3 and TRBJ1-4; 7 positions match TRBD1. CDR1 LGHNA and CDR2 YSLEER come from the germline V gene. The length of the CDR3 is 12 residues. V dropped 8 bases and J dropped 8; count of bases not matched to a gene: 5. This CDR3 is CASGGGAEKLFF. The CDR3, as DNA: TGCGCCAGCGGAGGGGGCGCAGAAAAACTGTTTTTT.

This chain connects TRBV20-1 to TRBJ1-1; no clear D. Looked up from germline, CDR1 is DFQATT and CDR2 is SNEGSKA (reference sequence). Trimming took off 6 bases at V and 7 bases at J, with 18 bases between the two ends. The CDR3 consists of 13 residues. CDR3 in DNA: TGCAGTGCATTAGGGAGCCCTAATTTTGAAGCTTTCTTT. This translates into CSALGSPNFEAFF.

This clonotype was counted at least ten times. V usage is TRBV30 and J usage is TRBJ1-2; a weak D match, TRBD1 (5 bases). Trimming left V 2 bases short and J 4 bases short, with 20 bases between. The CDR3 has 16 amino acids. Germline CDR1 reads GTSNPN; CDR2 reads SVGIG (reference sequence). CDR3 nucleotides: TGTGCCTGGAGTCACCGCCGCCCGGGGGGTATCTATGGCTACACCTTC. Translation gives CAWSHRRPGGIYGYTF.

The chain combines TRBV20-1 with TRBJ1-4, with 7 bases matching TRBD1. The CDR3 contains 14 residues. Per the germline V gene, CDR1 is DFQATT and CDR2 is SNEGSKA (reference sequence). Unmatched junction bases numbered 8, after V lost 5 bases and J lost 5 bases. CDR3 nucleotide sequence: TGCAGTGCTCCTCGGGCAGGGGGAAATGAAAAACTGTTTTTT. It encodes CSAPRAGGNEKLFF.